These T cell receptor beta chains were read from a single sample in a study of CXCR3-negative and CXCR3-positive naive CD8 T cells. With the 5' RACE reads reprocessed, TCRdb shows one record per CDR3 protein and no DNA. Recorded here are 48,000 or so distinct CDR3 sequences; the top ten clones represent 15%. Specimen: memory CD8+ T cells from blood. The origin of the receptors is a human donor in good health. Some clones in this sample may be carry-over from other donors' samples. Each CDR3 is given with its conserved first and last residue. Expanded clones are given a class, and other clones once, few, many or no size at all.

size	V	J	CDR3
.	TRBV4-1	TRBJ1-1	CASSQAALRTTEAFF
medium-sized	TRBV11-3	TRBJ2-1	CASSLSASSYNEQFF
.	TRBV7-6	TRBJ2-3	CASSFASGSADTQYF
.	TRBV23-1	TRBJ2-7	CASSQSIGETDPKIYEQYF
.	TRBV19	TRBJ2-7	CASSNGLYEQYF
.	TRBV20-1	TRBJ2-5	CSARDGRTGWETQYF
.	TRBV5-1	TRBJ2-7	CASSSSAGTPYEQYF
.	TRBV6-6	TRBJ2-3	CASSLHPGPRLADTQYF
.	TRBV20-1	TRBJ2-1	CSASPSYEQFF
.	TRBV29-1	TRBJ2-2	CSVEQTNTGELFF
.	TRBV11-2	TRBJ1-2	CASSLVNHYGYTF
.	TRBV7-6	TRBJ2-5	CASSLDPSGETQYF
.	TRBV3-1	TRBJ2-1	CASSLFRDYTYNEQFF
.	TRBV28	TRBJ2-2	CASSLPTRGWDGELFF
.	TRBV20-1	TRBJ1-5	CSAFSGFADSNQPQHF
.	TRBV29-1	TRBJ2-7	CSVGADGWEQYF
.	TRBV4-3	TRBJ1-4	CASSQDGGFATNEKLFF
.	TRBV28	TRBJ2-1	CASSFVVREQFF
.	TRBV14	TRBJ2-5	CASSQGRMYQETQYF
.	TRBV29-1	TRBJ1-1	CSVVGGSLVEAFF
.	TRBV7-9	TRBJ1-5	CASSLGSQPQHF
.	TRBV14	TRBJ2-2	CASSLTVNTGELFF
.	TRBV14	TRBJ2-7	CASSQAVYDPYEQYF
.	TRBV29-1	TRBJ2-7	CSVEKWDSNNEQYF
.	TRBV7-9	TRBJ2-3	CASSLELAVSTDTQYF
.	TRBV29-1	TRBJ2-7	CSVEESALSYEQYF
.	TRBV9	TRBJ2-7	CASSVDSARGRYEQYF
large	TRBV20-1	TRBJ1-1	CSATRRDTEAFF
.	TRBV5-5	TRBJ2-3	CASSFGGLDTQYF
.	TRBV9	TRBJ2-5	CASSVAEEYQETQYF
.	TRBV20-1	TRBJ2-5	CSARVDSLAGGPETQYF
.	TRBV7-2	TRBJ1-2	CASSLAPGTDYGYTF
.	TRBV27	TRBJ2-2	CASRLGGPNTGELFF
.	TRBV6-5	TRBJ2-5	CASSLGTSGGEETQYF
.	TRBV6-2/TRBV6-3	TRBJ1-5	CASRTAGEMYSNQPQHF
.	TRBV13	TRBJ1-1	CASSSTDDRGAEAFF
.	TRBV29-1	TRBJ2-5	CSVTKGETQYF
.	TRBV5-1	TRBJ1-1	CASSPRPVGGSTEAFF
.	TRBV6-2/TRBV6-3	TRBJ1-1	CASGIRQGNTEAFF
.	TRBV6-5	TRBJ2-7	CASSYGAWDEQYF
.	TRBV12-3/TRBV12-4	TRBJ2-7	CASTPFGGSSYEQYF
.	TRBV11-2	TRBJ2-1	CASSPSVGGSYNEQFF
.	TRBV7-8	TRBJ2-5	CASTPWERRETQYF
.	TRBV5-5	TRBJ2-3	CASSIGGASTDTQYF
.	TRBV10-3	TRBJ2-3	CAISRTSGAADTQYF
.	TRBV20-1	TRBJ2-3	CSAPSGAASTDTQYF
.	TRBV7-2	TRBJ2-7	CASSSSGNSYEQYF
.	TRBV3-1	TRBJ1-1	CASSQKTGGNTEAFF
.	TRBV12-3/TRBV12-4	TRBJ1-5	CASSLAQISNQPQHF
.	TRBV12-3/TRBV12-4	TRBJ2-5	CASSSMDGTETQYF
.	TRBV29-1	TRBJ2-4	CSVVWGWDIQYF
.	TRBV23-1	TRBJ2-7	CASSHSDPNSYEQYF
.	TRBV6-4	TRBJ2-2	CASSENAGDTGELFF
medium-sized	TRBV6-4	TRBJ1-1	CASSETGTGGTEAFF